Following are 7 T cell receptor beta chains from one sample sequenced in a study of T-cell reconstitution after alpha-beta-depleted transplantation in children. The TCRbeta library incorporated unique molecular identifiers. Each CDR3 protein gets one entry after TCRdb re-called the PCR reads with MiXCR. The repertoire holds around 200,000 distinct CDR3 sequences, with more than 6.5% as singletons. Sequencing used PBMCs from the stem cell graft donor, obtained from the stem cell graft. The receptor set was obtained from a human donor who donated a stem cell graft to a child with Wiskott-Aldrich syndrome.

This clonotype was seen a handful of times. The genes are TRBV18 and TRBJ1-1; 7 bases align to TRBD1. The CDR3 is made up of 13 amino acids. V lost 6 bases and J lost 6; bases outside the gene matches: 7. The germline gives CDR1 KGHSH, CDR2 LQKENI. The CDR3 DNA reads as TGTGCCAGCTCCCGAGACAGGGCCTCTGAAGCTTTCTTT. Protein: CASSRDRASEAFF.

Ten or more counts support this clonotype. CDR3 amino acids: CASSPYEETQYF. In nucleotides, the CDR3 is TGTGCCAGCAGTCCCTATGAAGAGACCCAGTACTTC. The chain joins TRBV12-3 or TRBV12-4 to TRBJ2-5; D is unclear. The CDR3 is 12 amino acids. Trimming took off 5 bases at V and 3 bases at J, with 7 bases between the two ends.

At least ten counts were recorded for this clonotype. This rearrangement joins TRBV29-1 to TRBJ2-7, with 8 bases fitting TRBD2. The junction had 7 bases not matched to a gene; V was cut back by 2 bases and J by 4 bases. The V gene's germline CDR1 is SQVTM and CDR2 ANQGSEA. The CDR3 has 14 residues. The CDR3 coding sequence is TGCAGCGTTGAAACGGCGGGGGGCAGGTACGAGCAGTACTTC. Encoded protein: CSVETAGGRYEQYF.

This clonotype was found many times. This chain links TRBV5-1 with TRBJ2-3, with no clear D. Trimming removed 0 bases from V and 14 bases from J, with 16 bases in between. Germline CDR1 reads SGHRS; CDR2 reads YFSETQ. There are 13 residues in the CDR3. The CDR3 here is CASSLASDQTTYF. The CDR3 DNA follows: TGCGCCAGCAGCTTGGCGAGTGACCAGACGACGTATTTT.

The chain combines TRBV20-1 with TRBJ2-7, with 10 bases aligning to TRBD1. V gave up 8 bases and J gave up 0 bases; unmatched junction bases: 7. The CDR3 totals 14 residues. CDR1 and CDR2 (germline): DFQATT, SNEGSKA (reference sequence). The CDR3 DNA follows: TGCAGTTTAGCGAGACAGGGGGCCTCCTACGAGCAGTACTTC. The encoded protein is CSLARQGASYEQYF.

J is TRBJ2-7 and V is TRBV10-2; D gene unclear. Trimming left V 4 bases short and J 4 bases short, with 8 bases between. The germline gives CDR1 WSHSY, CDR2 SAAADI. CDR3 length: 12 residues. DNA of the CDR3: TGCGCCAGCAGTGTTGCGACATACGAGCAGTACTTC. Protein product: CASSVATYEQYF.

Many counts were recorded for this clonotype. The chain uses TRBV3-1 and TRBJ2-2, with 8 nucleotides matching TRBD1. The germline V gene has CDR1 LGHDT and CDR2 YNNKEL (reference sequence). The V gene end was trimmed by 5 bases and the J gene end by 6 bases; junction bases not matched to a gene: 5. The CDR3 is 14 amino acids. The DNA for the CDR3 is TGTGCCAGCAGCGAGAGACAGGGGCCCGGGGAGCTGTTTTTT. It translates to CASSERQGPGELFF. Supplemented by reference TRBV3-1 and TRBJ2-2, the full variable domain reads DTAVSQTPKYLVTQMGNDKSIKCEQNLGHDTMYWYKQDSKKFLKIMFSYNNKELIINETVPNRFSPKSPDKAHLNLHINSLELGDSAVYFCASSERQGPGELFFGEGSRLTVL.